This entry is about one TCR beta chain. TCRdb ran MiXCR on the RT-PCR reads and lists one entry per CDR3 protein. This repertoire shows about a million distinct CDR3 sequences, roughly 18% found once; its top ten account for 6%. This entry comes from a study of patients and donors after allogeneic stem cell transplantation. The CDR3 runs to 14 residues. V shed 0 bases and J shed 2 bases, with 9 bases lying between them. Germline loops: CDR1 SGDLS, CDR2 YYNGEE. The TCR was taken from a human donor who was either an allogeneic HSCT recipient or a stem cell or donor lymphocyte infusion donor (not recorded which). It is not recorded whose cells these are; they may come from a transplant donor. Source material: blood, either unsorted or a sorted T cell fraction (not recorded which). This chain uses TRBV9 with TRBJ2-7, with no clear D. The CDR3 reads CASSVDWRTYEQYF. The CDR3, as DNA: TGTGCCAGCAGCGTAGATTGGCGGACCTACGAGCAGTACTTC.